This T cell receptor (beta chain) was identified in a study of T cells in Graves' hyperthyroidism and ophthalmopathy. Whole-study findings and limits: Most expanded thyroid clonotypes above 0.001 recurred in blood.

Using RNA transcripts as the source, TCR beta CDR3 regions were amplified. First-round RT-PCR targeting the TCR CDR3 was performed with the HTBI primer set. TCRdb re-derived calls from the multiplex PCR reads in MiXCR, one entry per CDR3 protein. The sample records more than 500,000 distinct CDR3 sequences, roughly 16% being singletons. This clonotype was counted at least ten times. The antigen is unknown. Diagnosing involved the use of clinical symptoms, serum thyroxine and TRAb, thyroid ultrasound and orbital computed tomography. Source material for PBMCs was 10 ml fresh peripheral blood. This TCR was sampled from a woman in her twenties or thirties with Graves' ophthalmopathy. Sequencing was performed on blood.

CDR3 DNA: TGCAGTGCTAGTTTAGCGGGAGGAGGTGATACGCAGTATTTT. The encoded protein is CSASLAGGGDTQYF. The rearrangement links TRBV20-1 to TRBJ2-3, with 10 bases aligning to TRBD2. The CDR3 covers 14 residues. In germline, CDR1 is DFQATT, CDR2 SNEGSKA (reference sequence). The ends lost 3 bases at V and 6 bases at J; junction bases unmatched: 6.